This passage covers 18 T cell receptor beta chains from one sample sequenced in a study of CD8+ T cells in alopecia areata. RNA extraction was followed by reverse transcription into cDNA, which acted as the sequencing template. Profiling relied on immunoSEQ multiplex PCR, and the TCRdb table lists in-frame clones only, not all of them. The data show about 140,000 clones, with about three fifths seen just once and 30% to 45% held by the top ten. What was sequenced was CD8+ T cells sorted from blood. The origin of the receptors is a human donor in good health.

This clone was observed a few times. The chain recombines TRBV25-1 with TRBJ2-7; D is unresolved. The germline V gene encodes CDR1 MGHDK and CDR2 SYGVNS. The CDR3 covers 11 residues. Between the trimmed V and J ends, which lost 0 bases and 3 bases, there was a span of 0 bases. In DNA form, the CDR3 reads TGTGCCAGCAGTGAATACTACGAGCAGTACTTC. This sequence encodes CASSEYYEQYF.

In its sample, this clone was seen a few times. The J gene is TRBJ2-2, the V gene TRBV7-9; unclear D gene. Germline CDR1 SEHNR, CDR2 FQNEAQ (reference sequence). Trimming removed 4 bases at V and 10 bases at J, with 10 bases between. There are 12 residues in the CDR3. The CDR3: CASSSEQTELFF. The CDR3 DNA is TGTGCCAGCAGCTCGGAACAAACGGAGCTGTTTTTT.

V and J are TRBV30 and TRBJ2-1; 10 positions match TRBD1. The CDR3 sequence is 16 residues long. Germline V lookup: CDR1 GTSNPN, CDR2 SVGIG (reference sequence). Trimming removed 3 bases from V and 3 bases from J; junction bases left unmatched: 8. CDR3 sequence: CAWSPGQGLYYNEQFF. CDR3 bases: TGTGCCTGGAGCCCGGGACAGGGGCTTTACTACAATGAGCAGTTCTTC.

The chain joins TRBV5-4 to TRBJ2-7; a weak D match, TRBD2 (6 bases). V lost 0 bases to trimming and J lost 2 bases, with 9 bases between them. Germline loops: CDR1 SGHNT, CDR2 YYREEE (reference sequence). The CDR3 runs to 14 residues. The CDR3 DNA reads TGTGCCAGCAGCTTGGGGGGGGACCCCTACGAGCAGTACTTC. Translation gives CASSLGGDPYEQYF.

The chain carries TRBV4-1 and TRBJ1-4; D perhaps matches TRBD1 (5 bases). CDR1 MGHRA and CDR2 YSYEKL come from the germline V gene. V was trimmed by 0 bases and J by 4 bases, leaving 9 bases between them. The CDR3 is made up of 15 amino acids. CDR3 sequence reads: CASSQDAGVNEKLFF. The DNA for the CDR3 is TGCGCCAGCAGCCAAGATGCGGGGGTTAATGAAAAACTGTTTTTT.

The chain couples TRBV25-1 to TRBJ2-2; D unclear. V was clipped by 0 bases and J by 1 base, with 3 bases between them. The CDR3 runs 14 residues. The germline gives CDR1 MGHDK, CDR2 SYGVNS. The CDR3 DNA follows: TGTGCCAGCAGTGAATATAGGAACACCGGGGAGCTGTTTTTT. Encoded protein: CASSEYRNTGELFF.

This rearrangement joins TRBV5-1 to TRBJ2-7; D not certain. Germline CDR1 reads SGHRS; CDR2 reads YFSETQ. Trimming shortened V by 7 bases and J by 1 base, and 6 bases separated the two germline ends. The CDR3 totals 11 residues. CDR3 loop: CASGSSYEQYF. The CDR3 region has the DNA TGCGCCAGCGGTTCGTCCTACGAGCAGTACTTC.

V is TRBV20-1 and J is TRBJ2-7; no definite D call. CDR1 and CDR2 from the germline V gene are DFQATT and SNEGSKA (reference sequence). V lost 6 bases and J lost 6, with 12 bases in between. The CDR3 is 11 amino acids. The CDR3 reads CSAMGLAEQYF. CDR3 nucleotide sequence: TGCAGTGCCATGGGCCTGGCCGAGCAGTACTTC.

The chain carries TRBV13 and TRBJ2-1; the match to TRBD1 covers 7 bases. Germline-derived CDR1 and CDR2 are PRHDT and FYEKMQ (reference sequence). This CDR3 has 14 residues. Trimming took 5 bases from V and 4 from J; bases not matched to a gene: 5. CDR3 sequence reads: CASSPQTGYNEQFF. CDR3 nucleotides: TGTGCCAGCAGCCCACAGACAGGGTACAATGAGCAGTTCTTC.

This sequence joins TRBV2 and TRBJ2-7, with TRBD1 identical over 7 bases. Germline V gene lookup returns CDR1 SNHLY and CDR2 FYNNEI. J was trimmed by 6 bases and V by 2 bases; bases with no gene match: 13. CDR3 length: 16 amino acids. The CDR3 nucleotides are TGTGCCAGCAGTGAATTTCCACAGGGGAGTTTTTCCGAGCAGTACTTC. This translates into CASSEFPQGSFSEQYF.

CDR3 protein: CASSPVHPGTEAFF. CDR3 in DNA: TGTGCCAGTAGTCCTGTCCATCCGGGCACTGAAGCTTTCTTT. V is TRBV19 and J is TRBJ1-1; D not resolved. CDR3 length equals 14 residues. Germline V CDR1 and CDR2: LNHDA, SQIVND (reference sequence). V shed 5 bases and J shed 4 bases, with 14 bases lying between them.

This clone was counted a few times. The V call is TRBV4-1, the J call TRBJ2-1, with D possibly being TRBD2 (5 bases). CDR3 size: 11 residues. Trimming took off 7 bases at V and 6 bases at J, with 7 bases between the two ends. CDR1 and CDR2 (germline): MGHRA, YSYEKL. The CDR3 DNA is TGCGCCAGCACCGCGGGCAATGAGCAGTTCTTC. This gives the protein CASTAGNEQFF.

This clone was found a few times. This CDR3 reads CAISESMGHDTEAFF. In DNA, the CDR3 is TGTGCCATCAGTGAGTCTATGGGGCACGACACTGAAGCTTTCTTT. The rearrangement uses TRBV10-3 and TRBJ1-1, with D possibly being TRBD1 (5 bases). V was shortened by 0 bases and J by 3 bases, with 11 bases between the two germline ends. The CDR3 is made up of 15 amino acids. Per the germline V gene, CDR1 is ENHRY and CDR2 is SYGVKD.

The chain is built from TRBV6-6 and TRBJ1-4; the D is unclear. V was trimmed by 0 bases and J by 8 bases, leaving 13 bases between them. The CDR3 runs to 15 residues. The germline V gene has CDR1 MNHNY and CDR2 SVGAGI (reference sequence). The CDR3 here is CASSYSPALEEKLFF. Here the CDR3 DNA reads TGTGCCAGCAGTTACTCTCCTGCCCTGGAGGAAAAACTGTTTTTT.

This chain links TRBV9 with TRBJ2-1; D is perhaps TRBD2 (6 bases). The V and J ends lost 2 bases and 0 bases respectively, with 12 bases between them. Per germline, CDR1 SGDLS and CDR2 YYNGEE. This CDR3 comprises 16 residues. CDR3: CASSVGGMSSYNEQFF. In DNA, the CDR3 is TGTGCCAGCAGCGTCGGCGGGATGAGCTCCTACAATGAGCAGTTCTTC. The variable domain in full, completed from reference TRBV9 and TRBJ2-1, reads DSGVTQTPKHLITATGQRVTLRCSPRSGDLSVYWYQQSLDQGLQFLIQYYNGEERAKGNILERFSAQQFPDLHSELNLSSLELGDSALYFCASSVGGMSSYNEQFFGPGTRLTVL.

The rearrangement links TRBV29-1 to TRBJ1-2; D gene uncertain. V shed 0 bases and J shed 4 bases, with 15 bases lying between them. The CDR3 is 15 amino acids. Germline values: CDR1 SQVTM, CDR2 ANQGSEA. The CDR3 DNA follows: TGCAGCGTTGAAGAAACGCAGGCCCCAAGCTATGGCTACACCTTC. Its protein is CSVEETQAPSYGYTF. The whole variable domain, filled in from reference TRBV29-1 and TRBJ1-2, reads SAVISQKPSRDICQRGTSLTIQCQVDSQVTMMFWYRQQPGQSLTLIATANQGSEATYESGFVIDKFPISRPNLTFSTLTVSNMSPEDSSIYLCSVEETQAPSYGYTFGSGTRLTVV.

The chain's CDR3 is CASSLTGVQPQHF. CDR3 nucleotide sequence: TGTGCCAGCAGTTTAACAGGGGTTCAGCCCCAGCATTTT. The rearrangement uses TRBV27 and TRBJ1-5; 7 nucleotides line up with TRBD1. This CDR3 spans 13 amino acids. After removal of 2 bases from V and 6 bases from J, the junction contained 1 base not matched to a gene. CDR1 and CDR2 from the germline V gene are MNHEY and SMNVEV (reference sequence).

The chain links TRBV7-9 to TRBJ2-7; D is possibly TRBD1 (5 bases). This CDR3 contains 12 residues. Trimming removed 5 bases from V and 3 bases from J, with 8 bases in between. Per the germline V gene, CDR1 is SEHNR and CDR2 is FQNEAQ (reference sequence). CDR3 sequence (DNA): TGTGCCAGCAGCGGGGCTCGCTACGAGCAGTACTTC. Translation: CASSGARYEQYF.